The present T cell receptor (beta chain) was sequenced within a study of T-cell memory formation after mild COVID-19. This CDR3 has 11 residues. Germline-derived CDR1 and CDR2 are DFQATT and SNEGSKA (reference sequence). Between the trimmed V and J ends, which lost 4 bases and 1 base, there was a span of 3 bases. Each CDR3 protein is one row after TCRdb ran MiXCR on the 5' RACE reads. The sample consists of about 440,000 distinct CDR3 sequences, around 20% of them appearing once. Sequenced sample: PBMCs or a T cell subset sorted from them (not recorded which). The gene calls are TRBV20-1 and TRBJ2-3, with D uncertain. The sequence was obtained from an adult woman who had mild COVID-19 (a few samples of this study predate the infection). Cell type and time point are not known. The CDR3 DNA is TGCAGTGCTATGCGCACAGATACGCAGTATTTT. Its translation is CSAMRTDTQYF.